One sample yielded the 13 T cell receptor beta chains listed below, sequenced in a study of vaccination and CD4 T cells after COVID-19. Treatment indicated: approximately 11-day PBMC culture with coronavirus spike peptide pools or control peptides (ViraFEST assay). Their target antigens are unknown. An Oncomine TCR Beta short-read assay was used to sequence the DNA from cultured CD4+ T cells. TCRdb ran MiXCR on the PCR reads and lists one entry per CDR3 protein. The sample records some 25,000 distinct CDR3 sequences, around 48% being singletons. The sample was CD4+ T cells from blood, cultured in vitro. These receptors originate from a human donor who had recovered from COVID-19.

The chain carries TRBV4-1 and TRBJ2-1, with D possibly matching TRBD1 (6 bases). V was shortened by 0 bases and J by 5 bases, with 26 bases between the two germline ends. The CDR3 length is 20 residues. The germline V gene has CDR1 MGHRA and CDR2 YSYEKL. CDR3 in amino acids: CASSQDGGTGLVLPNNEQFF. For the CDR3, the DNA is TGCGCCAGCAGCCAAGATGGGGGAACAGGGTTGGTGTTACCTAACAATGAGCAGTTCTTC.

V is TRBV28 and J is TRBJ1-5; 8 nucleotides agree with TRBD1. Germline CDR1 and CDR2: MDHEN and SYDVKM. V was pared by 4 bases and J by 16 bases, with 9 bases of the junction left unmatched. The CDR3 runs to 12 residues. In DNA form, the CDR3 reads TGTGCCAGCAGTTCGTCCGGGACAGGTAAACATTTT. It codes for CASSSSGTGKHF.

J is TRBJ2-5 and V is TRBV5-1; 12 nucleotides line up with TRBD2. The CDR3 length is 16 residues. J was trimmed by 5 bases and V by 4 bases; bases with no gene match: 9. Germline V gene lookup returns CDR1 SGHRS and CDR2 YFSETQ. CDR3 bases: TGCGCCAGCAGCGCGACTAGCGGGAGAGCCACGGAGACCCAGTACTTC. It yields the protein CASSATSGRATETQYF. The full variable domain, with the rest looked up from reference TRBV5-1 and TRBJ2-5, is KAGVTQTPRYLIKTRGQQVTLSCSPISGHRSVSWYQQTPGQGLQFLFEYFSETQRNKGNFPGRFSGRQFSNSRSEMNVSTLELGDSALYLCASSATSGRATETQYFGPGTRLLVL.

The chain links TRBV27 to TRBJ2-3; either TRBD1 or TRBD2 may fit D (5 bases each). This CDR3 region has 12 residues. V shed 4 bases and J shed 7 bases, with 9 bases lying between them. Germline CDR1 MNHEY, CDR2 SMNVEV (reference sequence). CDR3 in DNA: TGTGCCAGCAGTTGGGACGCGAATACGCAGTATTTT. As protein: CASSWDANTQYF.

The DNA of the CDR3 is TGTGCCAGCAGCTTGCAGGGGATGAATTCACCCCTCCACTTT. Translated: CASSLQGMNSPLHF. V gene TRBV7-2 combines with J gene TRBJ1-6, with TRBD1 as a possible D gene (6 bases). Trimming removed 3 bases at V and 7 bases at J, with 10 bases between. CDR1 and CDR2 from the germline V gene are SGHTA and FQGNSA. The CDR3 has 14 amino acids. Variable domain in full (rest from reference TRBV7-2 and TRBJ1-6): GAGVSQSPSNKVTEKGKDVELRCDPISGHTALYWYRQSLGQGLEFLIYFQGNSAPDKSGLPSDRFSAERTGGSVSTLTIQRTQQEDSAVYLCASSLQGMNSPLHFGNGTRLTVT.

The chain is built from TRBV12-3 or TRBV12-4 and TRBJ2-1; the match to TRBD1 covers 9 bases. This CDR3 contains 15 residues. J gave up 10 bases and V 7 bases, and 14 bases lay outside the gene matches. CDR3: CASTYTGTGFREQFF. The DNA for the CDR3 is TGTGCCAGCACTTATACCGGGACAGGGTTCCGGGAGCAGTTCTTC.

A few counts support this clonotype. The chain joins TRBV2 to TRBJ2-7, with D perhaps matching TRBD1 (5 bases). The CDR3 runs 14 residues. The germline gives CDR1 SNHLY, CDR2 FYNNEI. Trimming shortened V by 3 bases and J by 7 bases, and 16 bases separated the two germline ends. The CDR3: CASSDQGLPGEQYF. The CDR3 DNA follows: TGTGCCAGCAGTGACCAAGGATTGCCAGGGGAGCAGTACTTC.

The chain combines TRBV11-2 with TRBJ1-2, with 7 bases aligning to TRBD1. CDR3 size: 13 residues. Trimming removed 2 bases from V and 6 bases from J; junction bases left unmatched: 3. CDR1 is SGHAT and CDR2 is FQNNGV in the germline V gene. The CDR3 loop reads CASSLLGGDGYTF. CDR3 bases: TGTGCCAGCAGCTTATTAGGGGGCGATGGCTACACCTTC. The full variable domain, with the rest looked up from reference TRBV11-2 and TRBJ1-2, is EAGVAQSPRYKIIEKRQSVAFWCNPISGHATLYWYQQILGQGPKLLIQFQNNGVVDDSQLPKDRFSAERLKGVDSTLKIQPAKLEDSAVYLCASSLLGGDGYTFGSGTRLTVV.

This sequence joins TRBV6-1 and TRBJ2-3; D is undetermined. The CDR3 covers 16 residues. Trimming pared 6 bases from V and 4 bases from J, leaving 20 bases between. Germline V gene data show CDR1 as MNHNS and CDR2 as SASEGT. As DNA, the CDR3 is TGTGCCAGCAGAAGACCGGATTATCAGGTTTCAGATACGCAGTATTTT. This codes for CASRRPDYQVSDTQYF.

With regard to this clonotype: Germline and junction disagree at one end, which may indicate a read error. The chain is built from TRBV20-1 and TRBJ1-2; possible D gene TRBD1, 6 bases. This CDR3 is 13 amino acids long. Germline V gene lookup returns CDR1 DFQATT and CDR2 SNEGSKA (reference sequence). Written as DNA, the CDR3 is TGCAGTGCCCAACAGGGAGTCGGCTATGGTTACACCTTC. The encoded protein is CSAQQGVGYGYTF.

This chain uses TRBV7-3 with TRBJ1-1, with D tentatively TRBD1 (5 bases). Trimming left V 5 bases short and J 3 bases short, with 10 bases between. This CDR3 has 13 amino acids. The germline CDR1 and CDR2 sequences are SGHTA and FQGTGA. The CDR3 is CASSSQGHTEAFF. The CDR3 nucleotides are TGTGCCAGCAGCAGTCAGGGTCACACTGAAGCTTTCTTT. Full variable domain (outside the CDR3, taken from reference TRBV7-3 and TRBJ1-1): GAGVSQTPSNKVTEKGKYVELRCDPISGHTALYWYRQSLGQGPEFLIYFQGTGAADDSGLPNDRFFAVRPEGSVSTLKIQRTERGDSAVYLCASSSQGHTEAFFGQGTRLTVV.

The J gene is TRBJ2-6, the V gene TRBV7-2; D might be TRBD2 (5 bases). The germline gives CDR1 SGHTA, CDR2 FQGNSA. This CDR3 region has 15 residues. V was cut by 4 bases and J by 4 bases, with 11 bases left in between. The CDR3 is CASSSQAAGANVLTF. Written as DNA, the CDR3 is TGTGCCAGCAGCTCCCAAGCGGCCGGGGCCAACGTCCTGACTTTC.

The chain has TRBV19 and TRBJ1-5, with a possible D match to TRBD1 (5 bases). Germline CDR1 is LNHDA and CDR2 is SQIVND (reference sequence). The CDR3 is 13 residues long. V was trimmed by 7 bases and J by 4 bases, leaving 11 bases between them. DNA of the CDR3: TGTGCCAGTACGGACAATAGGAATCAGCCCCAGCATTTT. Translated: CASTDNRNQPQHF.